These 24 T cell receptor beta chains originate from one sample sequenced in a study of blood T cell repertoires in COVID-19. The repertoire was sequenced with immunoSEQ multiplex PCR; TCRdb's copy has only in-frame clones and lacks some. The sample lists 45,000 to 65,000 clones, roughly nine tenths seen once, with around 18% in the top ten. The material sequenced was peripheral blood. Every receptor here comes from a human donor in a cohort sampled during active COVID-19.

The CDR3 DNA is TGTGCCAGCAGTTACCCCCCCGACACCATGAACACTGAAGCTTTCTTT. Amino acids: CASSYPPDTMNTEAFF. The chain recombines TRBV6-2 or TRBV6-3 with TRBJ1-1; D remains unclear. The CDR3 loop spans 16 amino acids. Trimming shortened V by 2 bases and J by 0 bases, and 13 bases separated the two germline ends. The V gene's germline CDR1 is MNHEY and CDR2 SVGEGT.

This chain joins TRBV7-2 and TRBJ1-2; the D gene is possibly TRBD1 (6 bases). CDR3 length: 14 amino acids. V gave up 4 bases and J gave up 0 bases, with 9 bases separating them. Germline V gene data show CDR1 as SGHTA and CDR2 as FQGNSA. CDR3 nucleotide sequence: TGTGCCAGCAGCTCAGGGGCCCCTAACTATGGCTACACCTTC. It specifies CASSSGAPNYGYTF.

This sequence joins TRBV9 and TRBJ2-3, with 7 positions matching TRBD1. The germline gives CDR1 SGDLS, CDR2 YYNGEE. This CDR3 spans 14 amino acids. Trimming at V came to 3 bases and at J to 5 bases, leaving 6 bases not matched to a gene. CDR3 in amino acids: CASSARDSGDTQYF. In DNA form, the CDR3 reads TGTGCCAGCAGCGCCCGGGACAGTGGAGATACGCAGTATTTT.

The V and J genes are TRBV25-1 and TRBJ1-1, with 7 bases matching TRBD1. Trimming cost V 5 bases and J 3 bases; bases outside gene matches: 6. This CDR3 is built from 14 residues. Germline CDR1 MGHDK, CDR2 SYGVNS. CDR3 bases: TGTGCCAGCAGTCCTAAAGACAGGGACACTGAAGCTTTCTTT. Translating gives CASSPKDRDTEAFF.

J is TRBJ2-3 and V is TRBV5-1; 10 bases agree with TRBD2. CDR1 is SGHRS and CDR2 is YFSETQ in the germline V gene. This CDR3 contains 16 residues. Trimming cost V 0 bases and J 4 bases; bases outside gene matches: 5. CDR3 region: CASSLAISGGPDTQYF. The DNA for the CDR3 is TGCGCCAGCAGCTTGGCTATTAGCGGGGGGCCAGATACGCAGTATTTT.

The genes are TRBV5-7 and TRBJ2-7, with a possible D match to TRBD1 (6 bases). TRBV5-7 is flagged as an ORF with uncertain function. The CDR3 runs 14 residues. V gave up 9 bases and J gave up 3 bases, with 19 bases separating them. The CDR3 coding sequence is TGTGCCACCAGACGATGGCAGGGGATCTACGAGCAGTACTTC. Residues: CATRRWQGIYEQYF.

This chain links TRBV7-8 with TRBJ1-3; tentative D call: TRBD1 (5 bases). Germline values: CDR1 SGHVS, CDR2 FQNEAQ. This CDR3 contains 16 residues. V was clipped by 3 bases and J by 1 base, with 13 bases between them. The CDR3 loop reads CASSFGARGSGNTIYF. In nucleotides, the CDR3 is TGTGCCAGCAGCTTTGGGGCTCGAGGATCTGGAAACACCATATATTTT.

This clone was detected a few times. V gene TRBV30 combines with J gene TRBJ2-7; weak D call: TRBD1 (6 bases). V was pared by 0 bases and J by 2 bases, with 11 bases between. Germline V lookup: CDR1 GTSNPN, CDR2 SVGIG (reference sequence). The CDR3 is 14 residues long. DNA for the CDR3: TGTGCCTGGAGTGTACGGCAGGGGCCCTACGAGCAGTACTTC. Its protein is CAWSVRQGPYEQYF.

The rearrangement links TRBV3-1 (or the pseudogene TRBV3-2) to TRBJ1-2; 8 bases align to TRBD1. The CDR3 is 14 amino acids. Trimming at V came to 2 bases and at J to 7 bases, leaving 6 bases not matched to a gene. Germline V CDR1 and CDR2: LGHDT, YNNKEL (reference sequence). CDR3 sequence: CASSQSGGKSGYTF. The CDR3 coding sequence is TGTGCCAGCAGCCAATCAGGGGGCAAGTCTGGCTACACCTTC.

V and J are TRBV23-1 and TRBJ2-1, with TRBD2 as a possible D gene (7 bases). TRBV23-1 carries the ORF label, with uncertain function. The length of the CDR3 is 15 residues. Trimming left V 6 bases short and J 7 bases short, with 19 bases between. CDR3 protein: CASRGGAGEGNEQFF. In DNA form, the CDR3 reads TGCGCCAGCAGGGGGGGGGCAGGGGAAGGGAATGAGCAGTTCTTC.

V and J are TRBV10-3 and TRBJ1-1, with D maybe TRBD1 (5 bases). There are 14 residues in the CDR3. V shed 10 bases and J shed 0 bases, with 15 bases lying between them. Per germline, CDR1 ENHRY and CDR2 SYGVKD. The CDR3 DNA reads TGTGCCACACGGGGGGGTGCAATGAACACTGAAGCTTTCTTT. Its protein product is CATRGGAMNTEAFF.

The chain recombines TRBV29-1 with TRBJ1-1; weak D call: TRBD1 (5 bases). The germline V and J ends were trimmed by 5 bases and 0 bases, with 10 bases remaining between them. CDR1 is SQVTM, CDR2 ANQGSEA, per germline. The length of the CDR3 is 13 residues. The CDR3 spells CSVSGRVNTEAFF. The CDR3 bases are TGCAGCGTTTCGGGCAGGGTGAACACTGAAGCTTTCTTT.

The chain employs TRBV19 and TRBJ1-1, with 11 bases that match TRBD1. Trimming removed 2 bases from V and 9 bases from J; junction bases left unmatched: 8. There are 15 residues in the CDR3. Germline CDR1 LNHDA, CDR2 SQIVND (reference sequence). The CDR3 protein is CASSILGTGGRQAFF. The CDR3 region has the DNA TGTGCCAGTAGTATATTGGGGACAGGGGGGAGACAAGCTTTCTTT.

This rearrangement joins TRBV5-1 to TRBJ2-7, with 7 bases matching TRBD2. The CDR3 contains 15 residues. V trimming: 0 bases; J trimming: 2 bases; junction bases outside the gene matches: 5. Germline CDR1 and CDR2: SGHRS and YFSETQ. The CDR3 DNA is TGCGCCAGCAGCTTGGCGCCGGGGGGAGCCTACGAGCAGTACTTC. This translates into CASSLAPGGAYEQYF.

This chain links TRBV4-1 with TRBJ2-1; 14 positions match TRBD2. The CDR3 is 18 residues long. Looked up from germline, CDR1 is MGHRA and CDR2 is YSYEKL. Losses at the gene ends were 4 bases for V and 0 bases for J; bases not matched to a gene: 5. The CDR3 loop reads CASSPGLAGAVSYNEQFF. For the CDR3, the DNA is TGCGCCAGCAGCCCGGGACTAGCGGGGGCCGTCTCCTACAATGAGCAGTTCTTC.

CDR3 DNA sequence: TGTGCCAGCAGCTTAGTGGCAGGGGGACGCACTGAAGCTTTCTTT. Its translation: CASSLVAGGRTEAFF. This sequence joins TRBV7-2 and TRBJ1-1; 7 bases fit TRBD1. Germline-derived CDR1 and CDR2 are SGHTA and FQGNSA. After removal of 1 base from V and 4 bases from J, the junction contained 6 bases not matched to a gene. The CDR3 is made up of 15 amino acids.

The CDR3 coding sequence is TGTGCCAGCAGCGAAAAAGAGGACTTAGATACGCAGTATTTT. As protein: CASSEKEDLDTQYF. The chain is built from TRBV2 and TRBJ2-3; weak D call: TRBD2 (5 bases). This CDR3 region has 14 residues. Germline CDR1 is SNHLY and CDR2 is FYNNEI. Trimming removed 6 bases at V and 5 bases at J, with 15 bases between.

The chain links TRBV28 to TRBJ2-7, with 8 bases lining up with TRBD2. Germline V lookup: CDR1 MDHEN, CDR2 SYDVKM. The CDR3 totals 16 residues. V dropped 6 bases and J dropped 0; count of bases not matched to a gene: 10. For the CDR3, the DNA is TGTGCCAGCAGCCTATTCGGGGGGGGTTACTCCTACGAGCAGTACTTC. It is translated as CASSLFGGGYSYEQYF.

The rearrangement uses TRBV5-1 and TRBJ2-5; TRBD2 is a possible D gene (6 bases). The CDR3 is made up of 16 amino acids. V was trimmed by 0 bases and J by 1 base, leaving 13 bases between them. Per germline, CDR1 SGHRS and CDR2 YFSETQ. CDR3 sequence (DNA): TGCGCCAGCAGCTTGGCCGGGGGAACAACCCAAGAGACCCAGTACTTC. This translates into CASSLAGGTTQETQYF. Variable domain in full (rest from reference TRBV5-1 and TRBJ2-5): KAGVTQTPRYLIKTRGQQVTLSCSPISGHRSVSWYQQTPGQGLQFLFEYFSETQRNKGNFPGRFSGRQFSNSRSEMNVSTLELGDSALYLCASSLAGGTTQETQYFGPGTRLLVL.

The chain recombines TRBV15 with TRBJ1-3; TRBD1 might be the D (5 bases). The CDR3 covers 16 residues. V dropped 5 bases and J dropped 0 bases, with 14 bases sitting between them. CDR1 and CDR2 (germline): LNHNV, YYDKDF (reference sequence). CDR3 sequence: CATSFGRGVSGNTIYF. Written as DNA, the CDR3 is TGTGCCACCAGCTTTGGCCGGGGGGTCTCTGGAAACACCATATATTTT.

V usage is TRBV11-2 and J usage is TRBJ1-1; the match to TRBD1 covers 7 bases. In germline, CDR1 is SGHAT, CDR2 FQNNGV. V was clipped by 4 bases and J by 2 bases; unmatched bases: 7. CDR3 length equals 15 residues. Here the CDR3 DNA reads TGTGCCAGCAGCTCGGGGACAGCTATCAACACTGAAGCTTTCTTT. Its translation: CASSSGTAINTEAFF.

This clone was recorded once. The chain recombines TRBV9 with TRBJ1-5; no firm D call. Trimming removed 0 bases from V and 2 bases from J, with 6 bases in between. Germline values: CDR1 SGDLS, CDR2 YYNGEE. There are 14 residues in the CDR3. CDR3 protein: CASSVAGGNQPQHF. The CDR3 nucleotides read TGTGCCAGCAGCGTAGCCGGGGGCAATCAGCCCCAGCATTTT.

This clone was detected a few times. This chain joins TRBV5-6 and TRBJ1-5; 8 bases are a match to TRBD1. Germline loops: CDR1 SGHDT, CDR2 YYEEEE. The junction had 7 bases not matched to a gene; V was cut back by 5 bases and J by 9 bases. The CDR3 sequence is 13 residues long. CDR3 residues: CASSQQGVRPQHF. The CDR3 DNA reads TGTGCCAGCAGTCAACAGGGGGTTAGGCCCCAGCATTTT.

The rearrangement links TRBV7-9 to TRBJ1-1, with D hard to call. Germline V gene sequence: CDR1 SEHNR, CDR2 FQNEAQ (reference sequence). The CDR3 totals 14 residues. V shed 3 bases and J shed 8 bases, with 16 bases lying between them. This chain's CDR3 is CASSFDTSFGEAFF. CDR3 DNA sequence: TGTGCCAGCAGCTTCGACACCTCCTTTGGGGAAGCTTTCTTT. The full variable domain, with the rest looked up from reference TRBV7-9 and TRBJ1-1, is DTGVSQNPRHKITKRGQNVTFRCDPISEHNRLYWYRQTLGQGPEFLTYFQNEAQLEKSRLLSDRFSAERPKGSFSTLEIQRTEQGDSAMYLCASSFDTSFGEAFFGQGTRLTVV.